This TCR beta chain stems from a study of OX40 agonist ivuxolimab in advanced cancers. Profiled with immunoSEQ multiplex PCR; TCRdb holds only in-frame clones, not every one. Counted here are around 80,000 clones, approximately 85% occurring once; the ten biggest clones make up 3.1%. V trimming: 3 bases; J trimming: 6 bases; junction bases outside the gene matches: 8. The germline CDR1 and CDR2 sequences are SGDLS and YYNGEE. The CDR3 sequence is 15 residues long. Source: CD4+ or CD8+ T cells sorted from blood, taken in a trial of the OX40 agonist ivuxolimab. This receptor was taken from an adult with an advanced solid tumor such as melanoma, head and neck, liver or kidney cancer. The J gene is TRBJ1-3, the V gene TRBV9; the match to TRBD1 covers 8 bases. The chain's CDR3 is CASSATTGVANTIYF. CDR3 sequence (DNA): TGTGCCAGCAGCGCGACGACAGGGGTTGCAAACACCATATATTTT.